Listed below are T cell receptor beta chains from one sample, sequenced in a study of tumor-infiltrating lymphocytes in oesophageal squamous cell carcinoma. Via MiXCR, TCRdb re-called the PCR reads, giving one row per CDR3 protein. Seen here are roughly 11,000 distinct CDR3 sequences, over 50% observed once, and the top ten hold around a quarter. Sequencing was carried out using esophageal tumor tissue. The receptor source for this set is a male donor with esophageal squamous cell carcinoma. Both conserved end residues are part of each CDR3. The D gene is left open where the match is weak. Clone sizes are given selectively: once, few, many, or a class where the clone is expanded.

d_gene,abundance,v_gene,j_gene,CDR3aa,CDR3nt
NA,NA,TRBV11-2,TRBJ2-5,CASSLDRGYQETQYF,TGTGCCAGCAGCTTAGATCGGGGGTACCAAGAGACCCAGTACTTC
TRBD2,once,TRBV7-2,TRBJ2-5,CASSLAWRLAGQETQYF,TGTGCCAGCAGCTTAGCGTGGAGACTAGCGGGTCAAGAGACCCAGTACTTC
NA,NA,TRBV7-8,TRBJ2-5,CASSLVLGEETQYF,TGTGCCAGCAGCTTAGTTCTGGGGGAAGAGACCCAGTACTTC
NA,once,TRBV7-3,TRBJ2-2,CASSLSLIRELFF,TGTGCCAGCAGCTTAAGTTTGATCAGGGAGCTGTTTTTT
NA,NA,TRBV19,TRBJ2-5,CASSRGTLATETQYF,TGTGCCAGTAGTAGGGGGACTCTTGCCACGGAGACCCAGTACTTC
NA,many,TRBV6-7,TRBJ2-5,CASSYRAGEQETQYF,TGTGCCAGCAGTTACCGGGCAGGTGAACAAGAGACCCAGTACTTC
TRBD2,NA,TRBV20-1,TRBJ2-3,CSARDSRLAVSTDTQYF,TGCAGTGCTAGAGACTCCAGACTAGCGGTATCCACAGATACGCAGTATTTT
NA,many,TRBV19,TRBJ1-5,CASSIGDRQPQHF,TGTGCCAGTAGTATCGGGGATCGGCAGCCCCAGCATTTT
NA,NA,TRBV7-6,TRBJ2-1,CASSFVYGTYNEQFF,TGTGCCAGCAGCTTCGTGTACGGGACCTACAATGAGCAGTTCTTC
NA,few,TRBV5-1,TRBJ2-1,CASSPSPEEYNEQFF,TGCGCCAGCAGCCCGAGTCCTGAGGAGTACAATGAGCAGTTCTTC
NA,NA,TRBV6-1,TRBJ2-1,CASRVGTTYNEQFF,TGTGCCAGCAGGGTCGGGACAACCTACAATGAGCAGTTCTTC
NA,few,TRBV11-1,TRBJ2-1,CASSRTGTNNYNEQFF,TGTGCCAGCAGCCGTACCGGGACAAATAACTACAATGAGCAGTTCTTC
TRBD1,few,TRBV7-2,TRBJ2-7,CASSLITGQAYEQYF,TGTGCCAGCAGCCTAATTACGGGACAGGCCTACGAGCAGTACTTC
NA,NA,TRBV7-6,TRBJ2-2,CASSLGTRGTGELFF,TGTGCCAGCAGCTTAGGTACCCGGGGCACCGGGGAGCTGTTTTTT
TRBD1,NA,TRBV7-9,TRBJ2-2,CASRSGTGSTGELFF,TGTGCCAGCAGATCCGGGACAGGGTCGACCGGGGAGCTGTTTTTT
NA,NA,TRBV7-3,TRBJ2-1,CASSPGLGYNEQFF,TGTGCCAGCAGCCCCGGACTTGGTTACAATGAGCAGTTCTTC
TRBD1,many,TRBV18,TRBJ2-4,CASSPPTGWDNIQYF,TGTGCCAGCTCACCTCCGACAGGGTGGGACAACATTCAGTACTTC
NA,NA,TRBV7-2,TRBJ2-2,CASSLRAVTGELFF,TGTGCCAGCAGCCTGAGAGCTGTCACCGGGGAGCTGTTTTTT
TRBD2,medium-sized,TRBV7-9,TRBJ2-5,CASSSRTSGKSYEQYF,TGTGCCAGCAGCTCCAGGACTAGCGGGAAAAGTTATGAGCAGTACTTC
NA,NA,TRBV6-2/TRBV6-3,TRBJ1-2,CASRGGAYYGYTF,TGTGCCAGCAGGGGGGGGGCGTACTATGGCTACACCTTC
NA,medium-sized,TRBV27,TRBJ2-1,CASSFSRADNEQFF,TGTGCCAGCAGTTTCAGTCGTGCGGACAATGAGCAGTTCTTC
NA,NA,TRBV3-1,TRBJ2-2,CASSQRGPDTGELFF,TGTGCCAGCAGCCAACGGGGGCCGGACACCGGGGAGCTGTTTTTT
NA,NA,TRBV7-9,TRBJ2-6,CATIEAGAPAVLRF,NA
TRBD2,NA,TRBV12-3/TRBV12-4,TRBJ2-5,CASSLNQAGGPSSLETQYF,TGTGCCAGCAGTTTAAATCAAGCGGGGGGCCCCTCTTCCTTAGAGACCCAGTACTTC
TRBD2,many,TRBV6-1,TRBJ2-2,CASSSVGLAGGRLGGELFF,TGTGCCAGCAGTTCCGTGGGACTAGCGGGAGGGCGTCTTGGCGGGGAGCTGTTTTTT
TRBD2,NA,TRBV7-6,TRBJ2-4,CASSPTTSGGSDPLAKNIQYF,TGTGCCAGCAGCCCCACGACTAGCGGGGGGTCAGACCCTCTAGCCAAAAACATTCAGTACTTC
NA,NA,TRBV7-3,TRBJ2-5,CASSLREKQETQYF,TGTGCCAGCAGCTTAAGGGAAAAGCAAGAGACCCAGTACTTC